The present T cell receptor beta chain was sequenced within a study of CD8 T cells in ankylosing spondylitis. Study findings and constraints: Disease-associated clones were CD8+ and fairly uncommon in peripheral blood.

This clonotype was detected a few times. Antigen specificity is unknown. The CDR3 is 13 residues long. Trimming shortened V by 1 base and J by 8 bases, and 9 bases separated the two germline ends. CDR1 is SGHAT, CDR2 FQNNGV, per germline. TCRdb fed the 5' RACE reads into MiXCR, producing one record per CDR3 protein. This table holds roughly 120,000 distinct CDR3 sequences, 12% to 15% found once. The TCR sequence derives from a female donor with ankylosing spondylitis or in good health (not recorded which). This chain uses TRBV11-2 with TRBJ2-4; D not resolved. Sequences were obtained from blood, either unsorted or a sorted T cell fraction (not recorded which). The CDR3 sequence is CASSLVLVHIQYF. CDR3 bases: TGTGCCAGCAGCTTAGTCCTAGTTCACATTCAGTACTTC.